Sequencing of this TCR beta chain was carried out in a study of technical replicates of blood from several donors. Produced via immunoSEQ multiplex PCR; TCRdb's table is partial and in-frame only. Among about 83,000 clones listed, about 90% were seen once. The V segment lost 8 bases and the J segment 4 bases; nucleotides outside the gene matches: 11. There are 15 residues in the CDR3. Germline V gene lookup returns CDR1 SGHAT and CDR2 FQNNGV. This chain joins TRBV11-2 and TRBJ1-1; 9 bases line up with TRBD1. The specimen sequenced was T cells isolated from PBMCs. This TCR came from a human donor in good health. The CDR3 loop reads CASEGQGWFCTEAFF. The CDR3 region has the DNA TGTGCCAGCGAGGGACAGGGATGGTTTTGCACTGAAGCTTTCTTT.